The rows below give T cell receptor beta chains drawn from one sample of a study of T cells in Graves' hyperthyroidism and ophthalmopathy. From the multiplex PCR reads, TCRdb called clonotypes with MiXCR, one entry per CDR3 protein. The sample comprises 550,000 to 850,000 distinct CDR3 sequences, 15% to 20% of which are singletons, and approximately 15% rests with the top ten. The specimen sequenced was blood. The receptor source for this set is a woman aged 50 to 65 with Graves' hyperthyroidism that later progressed to Graves' ophthalmopathy. Each CDR3 is given with its conserved first and last residue. A D gene is named only where the DNA matches it firmly. Clone size is stated in some rows and not others, as once, few, many or a class when expanded.

v_call	d_call	j_call	clone_size	cdr3_nt	cdr3_aa
TRBV20-1	TRBD1	TRBJ2-3	-	TGCAGTGCTGACGCCCAGGGGGTGACAGATACGCAGTATTTT	CSADAQGVTDTQYF
TRBV20-1	-	TRBJ2-1	-	TGCAGTGCTAGACCCCACGAAGCTATCGCCTACAATGAGCAGTTCTTC	CSARPHEAIAYNEQFF
TRBV7-9	-	TRBJ1-2	many	TGTGCCAGCAATACCCGGGACTTGGACTATGGCTACACCTTC	CASNTRDLDYGYTF
TRBV5-1	TRBD1	TRBJ1-2	many	TGCGCCAGCACACGGACAGGTGAAAACTATGGCTACACCTTC	CASTRTGENYGYTF
TRBV27	-	TRBJ2-7	-	TGTGCCAGCAGTTTATCGTACAACTCCTACGAGCAGTACTTC	CASSLSYNSYEQYF
TRBV12-5	TRBD1	TRBJ2-5	many	TGTGCTAGTGGTTTAAGGACAGGTCAGGGGGAGACCCAGTACTTC	CASGLRTGQGETQYF
TRBV6-1	TRBD1	TRBJ2-7	few	TGTGCCAGCAGCGGACAGGGTGTCCCTTACGAGCAGTACTTC	CASSGQGVPYEQYF
TRBV5-1	TRBD1	TRBJ2-3	-	TGCGCCAGCGGGGACAGGAGGGGCACAGATACGCAGTATTTT	CASGDRRGTDTQYF
TRBV6-2/TRBV6-3	-	TRBJ1-1	many	TGTGCCAGCAGTCCCGGACAGTGGGCGAACACTGAAGCTTTCTTT	CASSPGQWANTEAFF
TRBV5-4	-	TRBJ2-3	once	TGTGCCAGCAGCTTGGTGCTGGAATCCACAGATACGCAGTATTTT	CASSLVLESTDTQYF
TRBV12-3/TRBV12-4	-	TRBJ1-1	many	TGTGCCAGCAGCGAGACATACCAGATAGAAGCTTTCTTT	CASSETYQIEAFF
TRBV27	TRBD1	TRBJ2-7	many	TGTGCCAGCAGCGCTATCCAGGGGGCCTCCTACGAGCAGTACTTC	CASSAIQGASYEQYF
TRBV10-3	TRBD1	TRBJ2-3	-	TGTGCCATCAGTGAAGCCGGGACAGAGCACACAGATACGCAGTATTTT	CAISEAGTEHTDTQYF
TRBV20-1	-	TRBJ1-5	many	TGCAGTGCTGTGTCCACAGGGTTCAATCAGCCCCAGCATTTT	CSAVSTGFNQPQHF
TRBV20-1	TRBD1	TRBJ1-3	few	TGCAGTGCTCATACAGGGGAACGAAACACCATATATTTT	CSAHTGERNTIYF
TRBV6-2/TRBV6-3	TRBD1	TRBJ2-7	many	TGTGCCAGCAGTTCACCCGGGACAGGGTCCGCCTACGAGCAGTACTTC	CASSSPGTGSAYEQYF
TRBV27	-	TRBJ1-5	-	TGTGCCAGCTCTTTCCCGGGCCAGCCCCAGCATTTT	CASSFPGQPQHF
TRBV12-3/TRBV12-4	-	TRBJ1-5	few	TGTGCCAGCAGTCCTCACAGGAATCAGCCCCAGCATTTT	CASSPHRNQPQHF
TRBV5-6	-	TRBJ2-5	many	TGTGCCAGCAGCTTGGTAGGGGCCCGGGGCCAAGAGACCCAGTACTTC	CASSLVGARGQETQYF
TRBV6-1	-	TRBJ2-6	-	TGTGCCAGCAGTTCCATCTCTGGGGCCAACGTCCTGACTTTC	CASSSISGANVLTF
TRBV10-1	TRBD2	TRBJ2-7	many	TGCGCCAGCAGTGAACGGGGGGTTACCTACGAGCAGTACTTC	CASSERGVTYEQYF
TRBV7-6	-	TRBJ1-1	few	TGTGCCAGCAGCTTAGGAATGAGGGCTGAAGCTTTCTTT	CASSLGMRAEAFF
TRBV11-2	-	TRBJ2-3	many	TGTGCCAGCAGCTCAAGCTCAACGCAGTATTTT	CASSSSSTQYF
TRBV5-1	TRBD1	TRBJ2-2	many	TGCGCCAGCAGCATGGGACAGGCGAACACCGGGGAGCTGTTTTTT	CASSMGQANTGELFF
TRBV20-1	-	TRBJ2-5	few	TGCAGTGCTGCCCAAGGGGGGCAAGAGACCCAGTACTTC	CSAAQGGQETQYF
TRBV2	TRBD1	TRBJ2-1	many	TGTGCCAGCAGTGGGGACAGGGGGGGTGGGAATGAGCAGTTCTTC	CASSGDRGGGNEQFF
TRBV2	-	TRBJ2-1	many	TGTGCCAGCAGTGAGAGGCAGGGTTGGGGCAATGAGCAGTTCTTC	CASSERQGWGNEQFF
TRBV7-8	-	TRBJ2-6	once	TGTGCCAGCAGCTCCCAGAGCGGAAGCTCTGGGGCCAACGTCCTGACTTTC	CASSSQSGSSGANVLTF
TRBV5-1	-	TRBJ2-3	many	TGCGCCAGCAGCTTGGAAGGGGGGGCTAGCACAGATACGCAGTATTTT	CASSLEGGASTDTQYF
TRBV12-3/TRBV12-4	TRBD2	TRBJ2-1	many	TGTGCCAGCAGTTTCGGTACTAGCGTCCAGCAGTTCTTC	CASSFGTSVQQFF
TRBV20-1	TRBD2	TRBJ2-2	few	TGCAGTGCTAGAGTTTCCTTAGCGGGGGAAGGAACCGGGGAGCTGTTTTTT	CSARVSLAGEGTGELFF
TRBV10-3	TRBD1	TRBJ2-3	-	TGTGCCATCAGTGCGCCAGATTCAACAGGGGGCCTCACAAATACGCAGTATTTT	CAISAPDSTGGLTNTQYF
TRBV27	TRBD1	TRBJ2-7	-	TGTGCCAGCAGTTCCCGGGGACAGCCCTTGGGCTACGAGCAGTACTTC	CASSSRGQPLGYEQYF
TRBV20-1	TRBD2	TRBJ2-4	few	TGCAGTGTTCCAGCCGTCCTAGCGGGGGGCCGACGCTCTCAAGCCAAAAACATTCAGTACTTC	CSVPAVLAGGRRSQAKNIQYF
TRBV5-4	-	TRBJ2-1	few	TGTGCCAGCAGCTTGACTAGTAGCGATGAGCAGTTCTTC	CASSLTSSDEQFF
TRBV3-1	TRBD2	TRBJ2-3	-	TGTGCCAGCAGCTTGGGACTAGCGGGGGAGGACGGAGATACGCAGTATTTT	CASSLGLAGEDGDTQYF
TRBV27	-	TRBJ2-1	-	TGTGCCAGCAGTTTAACCCTCGGGCAGGGCTTATACAATGAGCAGTTCTTC	CASSLTLGQGLYNEQFF
TRBV11-2	TRBD2	TRBJ2-5	many	TGTGCCAGCAGCTTCGGGCTAGCGGGAGGCCAAGAGACCCAGTACTTC	CASSFGLAGGQETQYF
TRBV6-6	TRBD1	TRBJ1-4	-	TGTGCCAGCAGTTACGGGGGACAGGGCCATGAAAAACTGTTTTTT	CASSYGGQGHEKLFF
TRBV7-6	-	TRBJ2-2	-	TGTGCCAGCCGTACCCGGGATCCGACGAACACCGGGGAGCTGTTTTTT	CASRTRDPTNTGELFF
TRBV5-1	-	TRBJ1-3	-	TGCGCCAGCAGCTTGGACAGAGGGAAAAACACCATATATTTT	CASSLDRGKNTIYF
TRBV3-1	-	TRBJ2-5	many	TGTGCCAGCAGCCAAGACACAGTCGAGATGGAGACCCAGTACTTC	CASSQDTVEMETQYF
TRBV12-3/TRBV12-4	TRBD1	TRBJ2-1	many	TGTGCCAGCAGTTTAGGGACAGGGCAGGGTGAGCAGTTCTTC	CASSLGTGQGEQFF
TRBV9	-	TRBJ1-2	-	TGTGCCAGCAGCGGGCTTCAAGACACGGGCGGTACCTTC	CASSGLQDTGGTF
TRBV6-1	-	TRBJ1-1	-	TGTGCCAGCAGTTTCCCACCTACAGGGCTGAACACTGAAGCTTTCTTT	CASSFPPTGLNTEAFF
TRBV28	TRBD1	TRBJ2-1	few	TGTGCCAGCAGTCACCCCTACAGGGGGGCCTCCTACAATGAGCAGTTCTTC	CASSHPYRGASYNEQFF
TRBV12-3/TRBV12-4	TRBD1	TRBJ1-5	few	TGTGCCAGCAGTTTACCGGACAGGGGCAATCAGCCCCAGCATTTT	CASSLPDRGNQPQHF
TRBV5-1	TRBD1	TRBJ2-3	-	TGCGCCAGTAGATCTGGGACAGGGGGCGCGGGGACGCAGTATTTT	CASRSGTGGAGTQYF
TRBV14	-	TRBJ2-3	-	TGTGCCAGCAGCCCGGTTTTGAGCACAGATACGCAGTATTTT	CASSPVLSTDTQYF
TRBV12-3/TRBV12-4	TRBD1	TRBJ1-2	many	TGTGCCAGCAGAAAACAGGGGCCAGAGGGCTACACCTTC	CASRKQGPEGYTF
TRBV12-3/TRBV12-4	-	TRBJ1-3	-	TGTGCCAGCAGCCTCAGGGCCTTAAACACCATATATTTT	CASSLRALNTIYF
TRBV20-1	-	TRBJ1-1	few	TGCAGTGCTAGAACCATGAACACTGAAGCTTTCTTT	CSARTMNTEAFF
TRBV20-1	-	TRBJ1-1	many	TGCAGTGCTAGAGGTGAGAAACACACTGAAGCTTTCTTT	CSARGEKHTEAFF
TRBV12-3/TRBV12-4	TRBD1	TRBJ2-1	few	TGTGCCAGCAGTGACCGCCAACAGGGGGGCTCCTACAATGAGCAGTTCTTC	CASSDRQQGGSYNEQFF
TRBV30	-	TRBJ1-2	-	TGTGCCTGGAGTAGACAGTTACCCTATGGCTACACCTTC	CAWSRQLPYGYTF
TRBV12-3/TRBV12-4	TRBD1	TRBJ1-2	many	TGTGCCAGCAGTTTAGTGGGGACAGGGGTTCTAGGCTACACCTTC	CASSLVGTGVLGYTF